These T cell receptor beta chains were read from a single sample in a study of technical replicates of blood from several donors. Profiling relied on immunoSEQ multiplex PCR, and the TCRdb table lists in-frame clones only, not all of them. The sample shows tens of thousands of clones, about 87% of them seen only once. Sequenced: PBMCs. These receptors were obtained from a human donor in good health. Some clones in this sample may be carry-over from other donors' samples. CDR3s include the opening cysteine and the closing phenylalanine or tryptophan. A D gene is named only where the DNA matches it firmly. The size entry is marked missing in some rows and otherwise reads once, few, many or a size class.

TRBJ2-2 TRBD1 once TRBV5-6 CASSQDRGLVRGELFF TGTGCCAGCAGCCAGGACAGGGGGCTGGTTCGCGGGGAGCTGTTTTTT
TRBJ1-1 TRBD1 NA TRBV7-8 CASSPLGQGHTEAFF TGTGCCAGCAGCCCATTGGGACAGGGGCACACTGAAGCTTTCTTT
TRBJ2-1 NA NA TRBV6-1 CASSALRGPYNEQFF TGTGCCAGCAGCGCCTTAAGGGGCCCCTACAATGAGCAGTTCTTC
TRBJ1-3 NA NA TRBV6-6 CASLRGGSGNTIYF TGTGCCAGCCTTCGAGGTGGGTCTGGAAACACCATATATTTT
TRBJ2-1 TRBD2 NA TRBV2 CASRGTSGSFNEQFF TGTGCCAGCAGGGGAACTAGCGGGAGTTTCAATGAGCAGTTCTTC
TRBJ1-2 NA NA TRBV6-5 CASSYGSLGSGGYTF TGTGCCAGCAGTTACGGTTCTTTGGGCTCGGGAGGCTACACCTTC
TRBJ2-2 NA NA TRBV7-3 CASSFGTKGGELFF TGTGCCAGCAGCTTCGGGACAAAGGGCGGGGAGCTGTTTTTT
TRBJ1-3 NA NA TRBV10-3 CAIRRGGSFDTIYF TGTGCCATCAGAAGGGGAGGGAGTTTTGACACCATATATTTT
TRBJ2-7 TRBD1 NA TRBV13 CASGPGQSSYEQYF TGTGCCAGCGGACCGGGACAGAGCTCCTACGAGCAGTACTTC
TRBJ2-5 TRBD1 NA TRBV2 CASTGQGRTQYF TGTGCCAGCACCGGACAGGGGCGAACCCAGTACTTC
TRBJ1-1 NA NA TRBV7-2 CASTRGPNTEAFF TGTGCCAGTACCAGGGGCCCGAACACTGAAGCTTTCTTT
TRBJ2-5 TRBD2 NA TRBV5-4 CASSRAGGGNQETQYF TGTGCCAGCAGTCGGGCGGGCGGGGGGAACCAAGAGACCCAGTACTTC
TRBJ1-3 NA NA TRBV18 CASSNEQGNGNTIYF TGTGCCAGCTCTAACGAGCAGGGGAATGGAAACACCATATATTTT
TRBJ2-6 TRBD1 few TRBV19 CASTTTAGGLLSGANVLTF TGTGCCAGTACCACCACTGCAGGGGGTCTCCTCTCTGGGGCCAACGTCCTGACTTTC
TRBJ1-1 NA NA TRBV27 CASSWGQRTEAFF TGTGCCAGCAGTTGGGGTCAGCGGACTGAAGCTTTCTTT
TRBJ1-5 NA NA TRBV19 CASTLGLGGGQPQHF TGTGCCAGTACCCTGGGCCTCGGCGGAGGTCAGCCCCAGCATTTT
TRBJ1-6 NA NA TRBV6-4 CASSEGSAGSPLHF TGTGCCAGCAGTGAAGGGTCAGCGGGTTCACCCCTCCACTTT